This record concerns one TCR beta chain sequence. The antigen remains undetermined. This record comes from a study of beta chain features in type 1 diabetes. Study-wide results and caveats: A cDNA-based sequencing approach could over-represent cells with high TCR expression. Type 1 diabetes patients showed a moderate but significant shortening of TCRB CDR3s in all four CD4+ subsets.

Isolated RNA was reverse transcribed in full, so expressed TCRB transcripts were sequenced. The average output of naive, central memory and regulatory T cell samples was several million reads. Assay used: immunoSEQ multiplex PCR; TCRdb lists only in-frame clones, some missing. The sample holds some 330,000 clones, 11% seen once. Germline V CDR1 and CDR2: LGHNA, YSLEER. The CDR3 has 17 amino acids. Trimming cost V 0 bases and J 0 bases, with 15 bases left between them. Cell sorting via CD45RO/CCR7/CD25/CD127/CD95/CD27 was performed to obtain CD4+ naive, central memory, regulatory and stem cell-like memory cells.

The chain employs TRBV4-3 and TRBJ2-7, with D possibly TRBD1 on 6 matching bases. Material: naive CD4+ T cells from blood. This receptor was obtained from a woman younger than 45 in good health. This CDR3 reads CASSQDQGTFSSYEQYF. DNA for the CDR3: TGCGCCAGCAGCCAAGATCAGGGGACATTTAGCTCCTACGAGCAGTACTTC.